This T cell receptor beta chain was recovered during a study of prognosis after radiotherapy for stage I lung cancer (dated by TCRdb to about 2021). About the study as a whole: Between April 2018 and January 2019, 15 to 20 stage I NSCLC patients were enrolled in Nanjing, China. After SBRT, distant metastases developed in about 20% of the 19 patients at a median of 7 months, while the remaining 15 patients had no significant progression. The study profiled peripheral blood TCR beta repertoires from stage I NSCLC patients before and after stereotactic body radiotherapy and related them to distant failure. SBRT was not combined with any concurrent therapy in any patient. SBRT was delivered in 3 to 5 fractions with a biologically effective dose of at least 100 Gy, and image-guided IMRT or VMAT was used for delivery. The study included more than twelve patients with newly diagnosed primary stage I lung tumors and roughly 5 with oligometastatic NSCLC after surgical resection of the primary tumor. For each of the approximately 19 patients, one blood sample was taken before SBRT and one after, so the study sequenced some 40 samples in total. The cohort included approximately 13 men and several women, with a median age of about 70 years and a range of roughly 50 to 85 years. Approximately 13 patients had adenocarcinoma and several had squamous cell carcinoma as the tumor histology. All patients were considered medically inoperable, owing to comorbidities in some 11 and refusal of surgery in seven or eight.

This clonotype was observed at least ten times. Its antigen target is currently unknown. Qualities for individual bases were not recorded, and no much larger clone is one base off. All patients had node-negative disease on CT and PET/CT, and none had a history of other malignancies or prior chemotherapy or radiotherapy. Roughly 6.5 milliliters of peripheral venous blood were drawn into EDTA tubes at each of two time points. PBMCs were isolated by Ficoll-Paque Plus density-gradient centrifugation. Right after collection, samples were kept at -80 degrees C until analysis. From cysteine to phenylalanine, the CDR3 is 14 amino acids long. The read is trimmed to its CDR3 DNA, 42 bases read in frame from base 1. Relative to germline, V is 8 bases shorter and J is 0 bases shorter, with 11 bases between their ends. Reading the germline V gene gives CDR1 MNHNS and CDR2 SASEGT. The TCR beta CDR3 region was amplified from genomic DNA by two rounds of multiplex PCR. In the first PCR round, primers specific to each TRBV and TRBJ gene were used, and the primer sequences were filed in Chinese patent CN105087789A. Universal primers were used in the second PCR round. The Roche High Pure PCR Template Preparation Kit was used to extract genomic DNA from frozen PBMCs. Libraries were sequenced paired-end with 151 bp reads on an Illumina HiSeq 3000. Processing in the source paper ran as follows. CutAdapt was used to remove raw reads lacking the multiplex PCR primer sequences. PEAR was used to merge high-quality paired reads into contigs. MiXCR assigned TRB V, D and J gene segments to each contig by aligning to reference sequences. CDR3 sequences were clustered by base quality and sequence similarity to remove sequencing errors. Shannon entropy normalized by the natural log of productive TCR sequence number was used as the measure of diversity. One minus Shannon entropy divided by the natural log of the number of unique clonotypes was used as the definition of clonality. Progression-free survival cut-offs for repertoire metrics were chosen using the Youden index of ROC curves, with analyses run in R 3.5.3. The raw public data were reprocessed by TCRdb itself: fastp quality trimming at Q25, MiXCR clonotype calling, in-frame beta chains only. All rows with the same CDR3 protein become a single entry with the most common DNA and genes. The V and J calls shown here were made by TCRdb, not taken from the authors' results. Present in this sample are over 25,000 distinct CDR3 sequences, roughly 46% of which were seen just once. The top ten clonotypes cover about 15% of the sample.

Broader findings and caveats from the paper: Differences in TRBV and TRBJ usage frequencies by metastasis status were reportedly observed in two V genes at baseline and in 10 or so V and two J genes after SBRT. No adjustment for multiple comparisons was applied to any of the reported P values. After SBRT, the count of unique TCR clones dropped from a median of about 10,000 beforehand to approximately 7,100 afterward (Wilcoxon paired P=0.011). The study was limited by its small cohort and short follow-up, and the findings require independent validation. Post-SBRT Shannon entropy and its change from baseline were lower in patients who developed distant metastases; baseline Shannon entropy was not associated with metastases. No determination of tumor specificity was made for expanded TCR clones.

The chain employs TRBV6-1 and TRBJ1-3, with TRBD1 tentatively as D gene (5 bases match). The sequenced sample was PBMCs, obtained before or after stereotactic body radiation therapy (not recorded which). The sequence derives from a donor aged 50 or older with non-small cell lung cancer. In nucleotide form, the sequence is TGTGCCAGCGGGCGGGGGAACTCTGGAAACACCATATATTTT. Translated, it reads CASGRGNSGNTIYF.